These 21 T cell receptor beta chains were all obtained from the same sample, sequenced in a study of blood T cell repertoires in COVID-19 (TCRdb year 2020). Libraries came from the immunoSEQ multiplex PCR assay. Here the immuneACCESS table is served through TCRdb, limited to in-frame sequences with V and J called. Missing clones are a known gap in these copies; in checked studies unresolved V genes cover under half, and the rest lacks a known reason. For this sample there are 200,000 or so clones; roughly 79% appear just once. Less than 15% of the sample belongs to the ten largest clones. Sequencing input: peripheral blood. These receptor sequences come from an elderly woman with COVID-19, enrolled during active disease.

This chain links TRBV20-1 with TRBJ2-4; D is undetermined. Trimming removed 0 bases from V and 7 bases from J, with 4 bases in between. Per germline, CDR1 DFQATT and CDR2 SNEGSKA (reference sequence). The length of the CDR3 is 11 residues. CDR3 in DNA: TGCAGTGCTAGAGATACTAACATTCAGTACTTC. It codes for CSARDTNIQYF.

J is TRBJ2-7 and V is TRBV5-1; D might be TRBD2 (5 bases). Trimming removed 4 bases from V and 4 bases from J, with 12 bases in between. Germline V gives CDR1 SGHRS, CDR2 YFSETQ. The CDR3 runs to 13 residues. CDR3 DNA sequence: TGCGCCAGCAGCATTTCTAGCAGATACGAGCAGTACTTC. This gives the protein CASSISSRYEQYF.

The chain couples TRBV10-3 to TRBJ1-2; D uncertain. Per the germline V gene, CDR1 is ENHRY and CDR2 is SYGVKD. The CDR3 consists of 15 residues. Trimming shortened V by 5 bases and J by 3 bases, and 16 bases separated the two germline ends. The CDR3 DNA follows: TGTGCCATCAGTCCCACCACGACCGGGGACTATGGCTACACCTTC. Translated, it gives CAISPTTTGDYGYTF.

Ten or more counts support this clone. The chain carries TRBV2 and TRBJ2-2; 10 bases fit TRBD1. CDR3 length equals 14 residues. Germline V gene data show CDR1 as SNHLY and CDR2 as FYNNEI. The ends lost 8 bases at V and 4 bases at J; junction bases unmatched: 4. DNA for the CDR3: TGTGCCAGCGACAGGGGGCAATCCACCGGGGAGCTGTTTTTT. Translated, it gives CASDRGQSTGELFF. The full variable domain, in which reference TRBV2 and TRBJ2-2 provide the parts outside the CDR3, is EPEVTQTPSHQVTQMGQEVILRCVPISNHLYFYWYRQILGQKVEFLVSFYNNEISEKSEIFDDQFSVERPDGSNFTLKIRSTKLEDSAMYFCASDRGQSTGELFFGEGSRLTVL.

This clone was detected only once. The chain carries TRBV30 and TRBJ1-5; possibly TRBD1 for D (5 bases). The CDR3 has 16 residues. From germline, CDR1 is GTSNPN and CDR2 SVGIG (reference sequence). Trimming left V 0 bases short and J 4 bases short, with 16 bases between. The CDR3 here is CAWSVRDFLMNQPQHF. CDR3 bases: TGTGCCTGGAGTGTCCGGGACTTTCTTATGAATCAGCCCCAGCATTTT. Using reference TRBV30 and TRBJ1-5 for the parts outside the CDR3, the full variable domain is SQTIHQWPATLVQPVGSPLSLECTVEGTSNPNLYWYRQAAGRGLQLLFYSVGIGQISSEVPQNLSASRPQDRQFILSSKKLLLSDSGFYLCAWSVRDFLMNQPQHFGDGTRLSIL.

The V call is TRBV2, the J call TRBJ2-5; 7 bases are shared with TRBD2. This CDR3 comprises 14 residues. With V trimmed by 7 bases and J by 5 bases, 10 bases remained unmatched. The V gene's germline CDR1 is SNHLY and CDR2 FYNNEI. The CDR3 loop reads CASNGAGAEETQYF. CDR3 sequence (DNA): TGTGCCAGCAACGGGGCGGGAGCAGAGGAGACCCAGTACTTC.

The chain has TRBV5-6 and TRBJ1-3, with D possibly matching TRBD1 (5 bases). CDR1 SGHDT and CDR2 YYEEEE come from the germline V gene. The CDR3 has 16 residues. Trimming left V 0 bases short and J 0 bases short, with 10 bases between. CDR3 loop: CASSLELGGSGNTIYF. For the CDR3, the DNA is TGTGCCAGCAGCTTGGAGTTGGGGGGCTCTGGAAACACCATATATTTT.

This clone was observed at least ten times. The genes are TRBV18 and TRBJ2-2, with 7 bases fitting TRBD2. The CDR3 length is 16 residues. CDR1 KGHSH and CDR2 LQKENI come from the germline V gene. The junction had 9 bases not matched to a gene; V was cut back by 3 bases and J by 5 bases. CDR3 region: CASSPSLAELTGELFF. Here the CDR3 DNA reads TGTGCCAGCTCACCCTCTCTAGCGGAGCTTACCGGGGAGCTGTTTTTT.

The rearrangement links TRBV7-8 to TRBJ2-7; tentatively, D is TRBD1 (6 bases). There are 14 residues in the CDR3. Per germline, CDR1 SGHVS and CDR2 FQNEAQ. The V and J ends lost 5 bases and 3 bases respectively, with 14 bases between them. The DNA for the CDR3 is TGTGCCAGCAGCCGACGGACAGTACTCTACGAGCAGTACTTC. The encoded protein is CASSRRTVLYEQYF.

Note on this clone: Other DNA variants within this sample encode the same CDR3. The V gene is TRBV7-2, the J gene TRBJ2-3, with a tentative D call TRBD2 (6 bases). There are 14 residues in the CDR3. The V end lost 0 bases, the J end lost 5 bases, and 9 bases lay between the germline ends. Germline V lookup: CDR1 SGHTA, CDR2 FQGNSA. The CDR3 region is CASSLAGGVDTQYF. The CDR3 nucleotides are TGTGCCAGCAGCTTAGCAGGCGGGGTAGATACGCAGTATTTT.

The chain uses TRBV5-1 and TRBJ1-6; TRBD1 aligns across 10 bases. Trimming at V came to 0 bases and at J to 6 bases, leaving 0 bases not matched to a gene. The CDR3 is 15 residues long. Looked up from germline, CDR1 is SGHRS and CDR2 is YFSETQ. Here the CDR3 reads CASSLGTGGNSPLHF. The CDR3 DNA follows: TGCGCCAGCAGCTTGGGGACAGGGGGTAATTCACCCCTCCACTTT.

The chain is built from TRBV27 and TRBJ2-3; 9 nucleotides match TRBD2. V shed 3 bases, J shed 11 bases, and the junction held 9 bases outside the gene matches. CDR1 is MNHEY and CDR2 is SMNVEV in the germline V gene (reference sequence). CDR3 length: 14 residues. The CDR3 loop reads CASSFSGLAGWQYF. The CDR3 DNA reads TGTGCCAGCAGTTTCTCGGGACTAGCCGGGTGGCAGTATTTT.

The table lists this clone with a count of one. The chain carries TRBV28 and TRBJ2-7, with 9 bases that match TRBD2. Germline CDR1 reads MDHEN; CDR2 reads SYDVKM. The CDR3 has 13 residues. The junction had 5 bases not matched to a gene; V was cut back by 6 bases and J by 5 bases. The DNA for the CDR3 is TGTGCCAGCAGCCTAGCGGGGTCGAACGAGCAGTACTTC. Translated: CASSLAGSNEQYF. The full variable domain, in which reference TRBV28 and TRBJ2-7 provide the parts outside the CDR3, is DVKVTQSSRYLVKRTGEKVFLECVQDMDHENMFWYRQDPGLGLRLIYFSYDVKMKEKGDIPEGYSVSREKKERFSLILESASTNQTSMYLCASSLAGSNEQYFGPGTRLTVT.

The chain couples TRBV5-1 to TRBJ1-2; D is unresolved. This CDR3 region has 12 residues. Trimming took 0 bases from V and 8 from J, leaving 8 bases between them. Germline loops: CDR1 SGHRS, CDR2 YFSETQ. In nucleotides, the CDR3 is TGCGCCAGCAGCTTGGGGGCAGCAGGCTACACCTTC. Amino acids: CASSLGAAGYTF. Full variable domain (missing parts from reference TRBV5-1 and TRBJ1-2): KAGVTQTPRYLIKTRGQQVTLSCSPISGHRSVSWYQQTPGQGLQFLFEYFSETQRNKGNFPGRFSGRQFSNSRSEMNVSTLELGDSALYLCASSLGAAGYTFGSGTRLTVV.

In nucleotides, the CDR3 is TGTGCCAGCAGCTTGGGCAGCGGGAGTGCCTACAATGAGCAGTTCTTC. It codes for CASSLGSGSAYNEQFF. The chain combines TRBV5-4 with TRBJ2-1, with TRBD2 matching 8 bases. The CDR3 is made up of 16 amino acids. In germline, CDR1 is SGHNT, CDR2 YYREEE (reference sequence). J gave up 2 bases and V 0 bases, and 4 bases lay outside the gene matches.

The gene calls are TRBV27 and TRBJ1-1; weak D call: TRBD1 (5 bases). CDR3 length: 17 residues. V was pared by 2 bases and J by 1 base, with 17 bases between. Germline CDR1 reads MNHEY; CDR2 reads SMNVEV (reference sequence). CDR3 in amino acids: CASSLGTLDRQNTEAFF. In DNA form, the CDR3 reads TGTGCCAGCAGTTTAGGAACACTCGACAGACAGAACACTGAAGCTTTCTTT.

This chain links TRBV3-1 (or the pseudogene TRBV3-2) with TRBJ2-7, with 10 bases lining up with TRBD2. The germline V gene encodes CDR1 LGHDT and CDR2 YNNKEL (reference sequence). This CDR3 spans 14 amino acids. J was trimmed by 4 bases and V by 2 bases; bases with no gene match: 2. CDR3: CASSQTSGVYEQYF. CDR3 nucleotides: TGTGCCAGCAGCCAAACTAGCGGGGTTTACGAGCAGTACTTC.

CDR3 DNA: TGTGCCAGCAGTTTAGCAGGGCGAGGCACTGAAGCTTTCTTT. Its translation: CASSLAGRGTEAFF. The chain is built from TRBV27 and TRBJ1-1; possibly TRBD1 for D (5 bases). The length of the CDR3 is 14 residues. Per germline, CDR1 MNHEY and CDR2 SMNVEV (reference sequence). Trimming shortened V by 2 bases and J by 4 bases, and 11 bases separated the two germline ends.

This chain connects TRBV12-3 or TRBV12-4 to TRBJ1-1; unclear D gene. Between the trimmed V and J ends, which lost 6 bases and 0 bases, there was a span of 8 bases. This CDR3 region has 13 residues. In nucleotides, the CDR3 is TGTGCCAGCAGAGTACAAATGAACACTGAAGCTTTCTTT. It encodes CASRVQMNTEAFF.

J is TRBJ1-2 and V is TRBV18, with a possible D match to TRBD1 (6 bases). The V gene lost 3 bases and the J gene lost 5 bases, with 13 bases spanning the gap. The CDR3 sequence is 14 residues long. The germline gives CDR1 KGHSH, CDR2 LQKENI. CDR3 bases: TGTGCCAGCTCACCGTCGACAGGAGAATATGGCTACACCTTC. It is translated as CASSPSTGEYGYTF.

This clone turned up a few times. The rearrangement uses TRBV18 and TRBJ2-7, with 7 bases fitting TRBD1. V shed 2 bases, J shed 4 bases, and the junction held 8 bases outside the gene matches. There are 15 residues in the CDR3. The germline gives CDR1 KGHSH, CDR2 LQKENI. This chain's CDR3 is CASSPGHRGTYEQYF. In DNA form, the CDR3 reads TGTGCCAGCTCACCAGGGCACAGGGGAACGTACGAGCAGTACTTC.